Below are 2 T cell receptor beta chains sequenced from a single sample in a study of blood T cell repertoires in COVID-19. Profiling relied on immunoSEQ multiplex PCR, and the TCRdb table lists in-frame clones only, not all of them. The table lists 54,000 or so clones, around 86% of them singletons, with less than 2% in the top ten. Source material: peripheral blood. The source is a woman aged 60 to 75 with acute or convalescent COVID-19.

The chain combines TRBV29-1 with TRBJ2-2, with D possibly TRBD2 on 6 matching bases. With 4 bases removed from V and 1 base from J, the gap between germline ends came to 13 bases. Germline V CDR1 and CDR2: SQVTM, ANQGSEA. The CDR3 extends over 15 amino acids. The CDR3 spells CSVGVTGVNTGELFF. The CDR3 DNA reads as TGCAGCGTTGGCGTGACGGGAGTGAACACCGGGGAGCTGTTTTTT.

V is TRBV9 and J is TRBJ1-2; TRBD1 agrees at 9 bases. CDR3 size: 14 residues. The V and J ends lost 3 bases and 6 bases, in that order; junction bases with no gene match: 6. From germline, CDR1 is SGDLS and CDR2 YYNGEE. CDR3 region: CASSGGTGFHGYTF. The CDR3 nucleotides read TGTGCCAGCAGCGGCGGGACAGGGTTTCATGGCTACACCTTC.